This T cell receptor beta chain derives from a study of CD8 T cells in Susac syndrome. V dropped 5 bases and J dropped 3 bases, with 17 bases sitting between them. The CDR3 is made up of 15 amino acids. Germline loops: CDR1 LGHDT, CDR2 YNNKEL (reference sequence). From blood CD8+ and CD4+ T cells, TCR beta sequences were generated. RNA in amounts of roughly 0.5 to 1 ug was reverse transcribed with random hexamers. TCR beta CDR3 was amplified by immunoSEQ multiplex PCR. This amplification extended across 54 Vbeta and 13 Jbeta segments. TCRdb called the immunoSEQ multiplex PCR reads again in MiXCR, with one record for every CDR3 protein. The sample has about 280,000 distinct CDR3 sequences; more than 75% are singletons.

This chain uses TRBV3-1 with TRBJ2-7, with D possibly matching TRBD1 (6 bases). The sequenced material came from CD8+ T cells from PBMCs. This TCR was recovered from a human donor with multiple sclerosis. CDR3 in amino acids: CASSFPGATNYEQYF. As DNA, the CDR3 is TGTGCCAGCAGCTTCCCAGGGGCTACAAACTACGAGCAGTACTTC.